The T cell receptor (beta chain) described here comes from a study of OX40 agonist ivuxolimab in advanced cancers. With regard to the full study: Ivuxolimab, which targeted the costimulatory receptor OX40 (CD134), was an agonistic, fully human IgG2 monoclonal antibody. Partial responses were achieved by three dose-escalation patients, of whom one had hepatocellular carcinoma and two had cutaneous melanoma. The paper reports the monotherapy dose-escalation portion (N = 52 patients) of the phase I ivuxolimab trial. Peripheral TCRbeta sequencing was intended to test whether TCR sequence diversity was altered and clonal T-cell expansion was caused by ivuxolimab. Intravenous ivuxolimab was administered to patients every 2 weeks at six dose levels: 0.01, 0.1, 0.3, 1.5, 3 and 10 mg/kg. Among the 50 to 55 dose-escalation patients, about 20 had hepatocellular carcinoma, approximately 15 melanoma, 9 renal cell carcinoma and 9 head and neck cancer. Patients were allowed to have had prior anti-PD-1, anti-PD-L1 or anti-CTLA-4 therapy, and approximately 39% of the dose-escalation patients had been treated with checkpoint inhibitors. A male proportion of 70% to 90% and a mean age of 60 years, ranging from about 23 to 79, were recorded for the dose-escalation cohort.

The CDR3 starts with the cysteine, ends with the phenylalanine, and has 13 residues. The kept DNA is CDR3 alone, 39 bases in frame from the first base. CDR1 and CDR2, looked up from the germline V gene, are MNHNS and SASEGT. At the junction V is shortened by 9 bases and J by 12 bases, with 21 bases in between. A remark on this clone: What antigen it recognizes has not been identified. Base qualities were left out, and no much larger clone turns up one base away.

For sequencing of the TCRbeta CDR3 region, genomic DNA was extracted from the sorted cells. The immunoSEQ Assay was used for sequencing of TCRbeta CDR3 regions. Entries here come from immuneACCESS through TCRdb and include only in-frame sequences with V and J called. Some clones fail to appear in such tables; in the studies checked, an unresolved V gene covers under half of the shortfall, and the cause of the remainder is unknown. For this sample the table gives tens of thousands of clones, of which more than 80% were detected only once. The ten largest account for more than 2% of the sample. Patients with a history of autoimmune disease or receiving systemic immunosuppression were excluded from the trial. Peripheral blood for TCR sequencing was collected from all dose cohorts at baseline, on cycle 4 day 1, and on cycle 7 day 1. Samples were obtained from an open-label, multicenter, first-in-human phase I dose-escalation trial of ivuxolimab. Adults with locally advanced or metastatic melanoma, renal cell, hepatocellular, or head and neck squamous cell carcinoma were enrolled in the trial. Before TCR sequencing, CD4+ and CD8+ T cells were separately sorted from peripheral blood.

General findings and caveats noted by the study authors: Low levels of normalized T-cell clonal expansion were also seen in some nonresponding patients. After ivuxolimab, expanded clones were on average more numerous among CD8+ T cells than among CD4+ T cells. In the 0.1-3.0 mg/kg groups, partial responders had among the lowest normalized peripheral clonal expansion, particularly in CD8+ T cells. Clonal expansion of both CD4+ and CD8+ blood T cells was observed from baseline to week 6 at doses 0.1 to 3.0 mg/kg. The antigen specificity of the clonally expanded peripheral T cells was not determined.

The specimen was CD4+ or CD8+ T cells sorted from blood, collected in a trial of the OX40 agonist ivuxolimab. Recombination linked TRBV6-1 to TRBJ2-1; matching of 6 bases hints at TRBD1 as the D gene. The clonotype was recovered from an adult with an advanced solid tumor such as melanoma, head and neck, liver or kidney cancer. Read as DNA, the sequence is TGTGCCAGTACGGGGCTTATGGGACAAGGGCAGTTCTTC. This gives the protein CASTGLMGQGQFF.